The following is a TCR beta chain sequence with its context. This clone was found once. Its antigen remains undetermined. No base qualities exist here, and no much larger clone lies one base off it. One collaborating source in Seattle enrolled patients during active infection and followed them longitudinally through the course of disease. Whole blood was collected in K2EDTA tubes by collaborating institutions according to the institutions' own protocols. For TCRbeta analysis, collaborators shipped samples in one of three forms: frozen whole blood, isolated PBMCs, or DNA extracted from either of those sample types. The source of the sample is a study of blood T cell repertoires in COVID-19 (TCRdb year 2020). Concerning the study at large: Collaborator samples came from the United States, Italy and Spain and covered acute and convalescent phases of COVID-19. Nearly every sample came with metadata listing a de-identified subject ID, COVID-19 status, age in years and sex. Samples were obtained from the ongoing ImmuneRACE study (first 160 participants) and from 1,254 subjects provided by 6 global collaborators. The prospective study material was composed of cDNA or gDNA derived from T cells, B-cell-depleted T cells, or PBMCs. Subjects who had been exposed to COVID-19, were actively infected with it, or had recovered from it provided the deeply sampled blood TCRbeta repertoires that made up the dataset. Where HLA class I and class II types were available, the types were taken from metadata supplied by the sample provider, not from assay-based typing. The repertoires were released in a freely available public database meant as a resource for research on the immune response to SARS-CoV-2. The paper as a whole reports these results and caveats: Clinical and demographic metadata were provided uncurated, with the amount varying by source and participant.

The immunoSEQ Assay, a bias-controlled multiplex PCR, was used to amplify TCRbeta CDR3 regions from genomic DNA. The authors processed their data as follows. The number of nucleated cells in each sample was estimated by amplification of reference gene primers within the assay. Sequence reads were collapsed and filtered to measure the absolute abundance of every unique TCRbeta CDR3 rearrangement. For each sample, productive Simpson clonality was calculated by taking the square root of Simpson's diversity index across productive rearrangements. This is the immuneACCESS table as TCRdb keeps it, with only in-frame sequences that have V and J called. A part of the clones is gone; compared with another copy, unresolved V genes explain less than half, and the rest is unexplained. The DNA gave D and trimming, while V, J and clone size come from that table. The sample includes 250,000 to 300,000 clones, with around 85% observed a single time. The ten largest clones represent about 12% of the sample.

The clonotype originates from a woman in her 30s with COVID-19, enrolled during active disease. Sample: peripheral blood.

The sequenced DNA: TGTGCCAGCAGCAGATGGGCAGGGGTCGCAGATACGCAGTATTTT. Translated, it reads CASSRWAGVADTQYF. The chain uses TRBV7-2 and TRBJ2-3, with TRBD1 tentatively as D gene (6 bases match). From the cysteine through the phenylalanine, the CDR3 covers 15 amino acids. Kept here is only the CDR3 DNA, which spans 45 bases and is read in frame from base 1. CDR1 and CDR2 were assigned from the germline V gene as SGHTA and FQGNSA. V gives up 5 bases and J gives up 4 bases, and the segment between their germline ends measures 16 bases.